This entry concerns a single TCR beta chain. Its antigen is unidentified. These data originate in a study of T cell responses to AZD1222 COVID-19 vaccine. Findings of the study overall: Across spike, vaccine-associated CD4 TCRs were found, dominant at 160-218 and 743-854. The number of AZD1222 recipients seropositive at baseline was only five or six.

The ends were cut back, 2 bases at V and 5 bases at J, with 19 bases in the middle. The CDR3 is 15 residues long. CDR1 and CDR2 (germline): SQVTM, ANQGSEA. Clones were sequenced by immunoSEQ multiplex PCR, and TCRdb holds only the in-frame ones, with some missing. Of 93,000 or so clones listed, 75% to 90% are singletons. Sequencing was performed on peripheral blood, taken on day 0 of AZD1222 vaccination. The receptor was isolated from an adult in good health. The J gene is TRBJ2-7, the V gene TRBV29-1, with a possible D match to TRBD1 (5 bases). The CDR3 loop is CSVETQGLVVNEQYF. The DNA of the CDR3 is TGCAGCGTTGAAACGCAGGGCTTGGTGGTTAACGAGCAGTACTTC.